The rows below give T cell receptor beta chains drawn from one sample of a study of vaccination and CD4 T cells after COVID-19. From the PCR reads, TCRdb called clonotypes with MiXCR, one entry per CDR3 protein. Counted here are some 10,000 distinct CDR3 sequences, 43% occurring once; the ten biggest clones make up about a fifth. These receptors' targets are unknown. Sequencing input: CD4+ T cells from blood, cultured in vitro. The receptors derive from a human donor who had recovered from COVID-19. Both conserved end residues are part of each CDR3. The D gene is left open where the match is weak. Part of the rows lack a size; the others show once, few, many or a class for expanded clones.

TRBJ1-2,TRBV6-1,NA,NA,TGTGCCATGGGAGGGCGCGGTCTTAGCTACACCTTC,CAMGGRGLSYTF
TRBJ1-3,TRBV7-9,TRBD1,NA,TGTGCCAGCAGCCGGACAGGGGCTGGAAACACCATATATTTT,CASSRTGAGNTIYF
TRBJ2-3,TRBV7-7,TRBD2,once,TGTGCCAGCAGCTTAGGGCGGGGGGCCCTAACAGATACGCAGTATTTT,CASSLGRGALTDTQYF
TRBJ2-7,TRBV7-8,NA,NA,TGTGCCAGCAGCTCCCGTTGGGGGTACGAGCAGTACTTC,CASSSRWGYEQYF
TRBJ1-3,TRBV20-1,NA,NA,TGCAGTGCCGGATTGGGGGGAAACACCATATATTTT,CSAGLGGNTIYF
TRBJ2-3,TRBV12-3/TRBV12-4,NA,NA,TGTGCCAGCAGTTTTGGCTGGAGATCGAGCACAGATACGCAGTATTTT,CASSFGWRSSTDTQYF
TRBJ1-1,TRBV19,NA,NA,TGTGCCAGTAGTATTCTAGGGCCCTCGGAAGCTTTCTTT,CASSILGPSEAFF
TRBJ2-7,TRBV11-2,NA,NA,TGTGCCAGCAGCCCTCGGGCGAGGGGGGGCGATAGGCAGTACTTC,CASSPRARGGDRQYF
TRBJ2-1,TRBV5-6,NA,NA,TGTGCCAGCAGCAGAACAGGGACCCGTGGGAATGAGCAGTTCTTC,CASSRTGTRGNEQFF
TRBJ1-5,TRBV2,TRBD1,NA,TGTGCCAGCAGATTACAGGGGGTTACCAATCAGCCCCAGCATTTT,CASRLQGVTNQPQHF
TRBJ1-2,TRBV20-1,TRBD1,NA,TGCAGTGCTAGAGCCCGACAGGGTTCGTGGGGCTACACCTTC,CSARARQGSWGYTF
TRBJ2-1,TRBV11-2,NA,NA,TGTGCCAGCAGCTTAAGGGCGTCCGGGGGACTTAGGCATGAGCAGTTCTTC,CASSLRASGGLRHEQFF
TRBJ2-1,TRBV20-1,TRBD1,NA,TGCAGTGCTCGACCCCGGGACAGGGGTGATAATGAGCAGTTCTTC,CSARPRDRGDNEQFF
TRBJ1-1,TRBV27,NA,NA,TGTGCCAGCAGTTTAAAACCAAACACTGAAGCTTTCTTT,CASSLKPNTEAFF
TRBJ1-1,TRBV7-9,NA,NA,TGTGCCAGCAGCTTCGGGGCAAACACTGAAGCTTTCTTT,CASSFGANTEAFF
TRBJ1-1,TRBV11-2,TRBD1,NA,TGTGCCAGCACCGATGTGAGGGGGCGGGGTGAAGCTTTCTTT,CASTDVRGRGEAFF
TRBJ2-4,TRBV20-1,NA,few,TGCAGTGCACCTCGAATAGCCAAAAACATTCAGTACTTC,CSAPRIAKNIQYF
TRBJ1-2,TRBV28,NA,NA,TGTGCCAGCACATTGCAGGGACTGGACTATGGCTACACCTTC,CASTLQGLDYGYTF
TRBJ2-7,TRBV18,NA,NA,TGTGCCAGCTCATCCGGGACTGAGTACGAGCAGTACTTC,CASSSGTEYEQYF